This passage covers 4 T cell receptor beta chains from one sample sequenced in a study of blood T cell repertoires in COVID-19. Profiled with immunoSEQ multiplex PCR; TCRdb holds only in-frame clones, not every one. The sample contains roughly 170,000 clones, approximately 86% of which appear only once. The sequencing sample was made of peripheral blood. These receptors originate from a man aged 35-49 years with active or convalescent COVID-19.

The chain links TRBV2 to TRBJ2-3; TRBD2 matches at 8 bases. CDR1 is SNHLY, CDR2 FYNNEI, per germline. The CDR3 loop spans 16 amino acids. Trimming at V came to 2 bases and at J to 1 base, leaving 5 bases not matched to a gene. CDR3 residues: CASSESGRGGTDTQYF. Written as DNA, the CDR3 is TGTGCCAGCAGTGAATCGGGGCGGGGGGGCACAGATACGCAGTATTTT. Filled out from reference TRBV2 and TRBJ2-3, the complete variable domain reads EPEVTQTPSHQVTQMGQEVILRCVPISNHLYFYWYRQILGQKVEFLVSFYNNEISEKSEIFDDQFSVERPDGSNFTLKIRSTKLEDSAMYFCASSESGRGGTDTQYFGPGTRLTVL.

This chain uses TRBV28 with TRBJ1-3; D not certain. Germline CDR1 is MDHEN and CDR2 is SYDVKM. This CDR3 spans 14 amino acids. Trimming pared 2 bases from V and 3 bases from J, leaving 8 bases between. CDR3 residues: CASSLADFGNTIYF. CDR3 nucleotides: TGTGCCAGCAGTTTAGCGGATTTTGGAAACACCATATATTTT.

This clone was recorded only once. V gene TRBV27 combines with J gene TRBJ2-7, with no clear D. Germline assignment: CDR1 MNHEY and CDR2 SMNVEV (reference sequence). The CDR3 consists of 15 residues. V was shortened by 0 bases and J by 6 bases, with 15 bases between the two germline ends. DNA of the CDR3: TGTGCCAGCAGTTTATCGGCTAGTTTGCTGGGCGAGCAGTACTTC. Protein: CASSLSASLLGEQYF.

This chain links TRBV6-5 with TRBJ2-2, with D possibly being TRBD2 (5 bases). V lost 2 bases, J lost 4 bases, and 14 bases lay in between. This CDR3 contains 16 residues. Germline CDR1 reads MNHEY; CDR2 reads SVGAGI. The chain's CDR3 is CASSYLLATGTGELFF. In nucleotides, the CDR3 is TGTGCCAGCAGTTACCTATTAGCGACGGGCACCGGGGAGCTGTTTTTT.